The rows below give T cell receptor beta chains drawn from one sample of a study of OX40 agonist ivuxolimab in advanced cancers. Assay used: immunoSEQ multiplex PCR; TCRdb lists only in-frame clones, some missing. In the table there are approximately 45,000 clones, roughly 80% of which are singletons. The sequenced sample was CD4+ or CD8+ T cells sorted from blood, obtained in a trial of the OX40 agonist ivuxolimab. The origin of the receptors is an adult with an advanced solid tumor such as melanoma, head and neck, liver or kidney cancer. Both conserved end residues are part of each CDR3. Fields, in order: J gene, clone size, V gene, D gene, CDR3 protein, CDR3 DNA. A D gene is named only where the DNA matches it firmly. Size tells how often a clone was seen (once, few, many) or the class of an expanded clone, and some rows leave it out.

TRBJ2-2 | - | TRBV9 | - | CASSVDKTNTGELFF | TGTGCCAGCAGCGTTGACAAGACGAACACCGGGGAGCTGTTTTTT
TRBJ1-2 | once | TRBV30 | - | CAWRGGAPNYGYTF | TGTGCCTGGAGGGGAGGGGCACCAAACTATGGCTACACCTTC
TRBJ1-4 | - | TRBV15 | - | CATSRGGDEKLFF | TGTGCCACCAGCAGGGGGGGCGACGAAAAACTGTTTTTT
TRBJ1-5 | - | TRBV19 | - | CASSILNQPQHF | TGTGCCAGTAGTATCCTTAATCAGCCCCAGCATTTT
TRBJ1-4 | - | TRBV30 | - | CAWSVGGGAEKLFF | TGTGCCTGGAGTGTTGGTGGTGGGGCTGAAAAACTGTTTTTT
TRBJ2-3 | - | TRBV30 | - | CAWSAPGQKVRTDTQYF | TGTGCCTGGAGTGCTCCGGGACAAAAAGTACGCACAGATACGCAGTATTTT
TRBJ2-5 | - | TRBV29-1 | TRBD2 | CSGRTAGVGTQYF | TGCAGCGGTAGAACGGCGGGGGTTGGGACCCAGTACTTC
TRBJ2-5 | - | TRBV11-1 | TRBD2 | CASSYRAGGTQETQYF | TGTGCCAGCAGCTACCGGGCGGGGGGCACCCAAGAGACCCAGTACTTC
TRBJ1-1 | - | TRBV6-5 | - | CASSLFNTEAFF | TGTGCCAGCAGTTTATTTAACACTGAAGCTTTCTTT
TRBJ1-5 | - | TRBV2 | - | CASSDRVWGNQPQHF | TGTGCCAGCAGTGACAGGGTATGGGGCAATCAGCCCCAGCATTTT
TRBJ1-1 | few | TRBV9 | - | CASSVEQAGTEAFF | TGTGCCAGCAGCGTAGAACAGGCTGGGACTGAAGCTTTCTTT
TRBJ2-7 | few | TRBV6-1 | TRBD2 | CASGLADAYEQYF | TGTGCCAGCGGACTAGCGGATGCCTACGAGCAGTACTTC
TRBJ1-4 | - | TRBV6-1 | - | CASRFDQNQLEKLFF | TGTGCCAGCAGATTTGACCAAAACCAACTCGAAAAACTGTTTTTT
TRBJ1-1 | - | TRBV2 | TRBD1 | CARGQGIAEAFF | TGTGCCAGGGGACAGGGGATCGCTGAAGCTTTCTTT
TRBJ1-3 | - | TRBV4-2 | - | CASSQDKGGWSGNTIYF | TGTGCCAGCAGCCAAGATAAAGGCGGATGGTCTGGAAACACCATATATTTT
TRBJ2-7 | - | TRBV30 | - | CAWSSGYEQYF | TGTGCCTGGAGCTCAGGCTACGAGCAGTACTTC
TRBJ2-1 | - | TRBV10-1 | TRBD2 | CASSESAGVSNEQFF | TGCGCCAGCAGTGAGTCGGCGGGAGTAAGCAATGAGCAGTTCTTC
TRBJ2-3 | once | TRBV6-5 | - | CASSYSSALGTDTQYF | TGTGCCAGCAGTTACTCAAGCGCGTTGGGCACAGATACGCAGTATTTT
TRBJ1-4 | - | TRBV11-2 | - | CASKATNEKLFF | TGTGCCAGCAAGGCAACTAATGAAAAACTGTTTTTT
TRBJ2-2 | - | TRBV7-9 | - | CASSPGNHWAGELFF | TGTGCCAGCAGCCCGGGAAATCATTGGGCCGGGGAGCTGTTTTTT
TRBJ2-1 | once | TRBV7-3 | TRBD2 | CASSSSSGWEQFF | TGTGCCAGCAGCTCGTCTAGCGGGTGGGAGCAGTTCTTC
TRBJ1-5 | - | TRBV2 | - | CASSSTGSAVQPQHF | TGTGCCAGCAGTTCCACAGGGTCTGCTGTTCAGCCCCAGCATTTT
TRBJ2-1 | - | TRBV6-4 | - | CASSTYGGSYNEQFF | TGTGCCAGCAGTACCTATGGGGGTTCCTACAATGAGCAGTTCTTC
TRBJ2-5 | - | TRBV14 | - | CASSQAIPGRHQETQYF | TGTGCCAGCAGCCAAGCTATCCCTGGGCGACACCAAGAGACCCAGTACTTC
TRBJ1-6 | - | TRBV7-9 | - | CASGEGSLYNSPLHF | TGTGCCAGCGGAGAGGGGTCCCTCTATAATTCACCCCTCCACTTT
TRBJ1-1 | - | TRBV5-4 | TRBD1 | CASSSTGFAEAFF | TGTGCCAGCAGCTCGACAGGGTTCGCTGAAGCTTTCTTT
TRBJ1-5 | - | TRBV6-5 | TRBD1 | CASSSAGTGPNQPQHF | TGTGCCAGCAGTTCCGCAGGGACAGGACCCAATCAGCCCCAGCATTTT
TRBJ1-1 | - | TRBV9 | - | CASSVVGGGGTEAFF | TGTGCCAGCAGCGTAGTCGGAGGAGGGGGGACTGAAGCTTTCTTT
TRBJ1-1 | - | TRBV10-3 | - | CATWTSMNTEAFF | TGTGCCACTTGGACCAGCATGAACACTGAAGCTTTCTTT
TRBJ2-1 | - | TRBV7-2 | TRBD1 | CASNLKGARNEQFF | TGTGCCAGCAACCTTAAGGGGGCGAGGAATGAGCAGTTCTTC
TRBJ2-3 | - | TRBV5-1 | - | CASRIKGGTDTQYF | TGCGCCAGCAGGATCAAGGGGGGCACAGATACGCAGTATTTT
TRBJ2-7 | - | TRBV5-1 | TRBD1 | CASSLGDRSYEQYF | TGCGCCAGCAGCTTGGGGGACAGATCCTACGAGCAGTACTTC
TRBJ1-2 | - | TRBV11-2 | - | CASSLTPGNGYTF | TGTGCCAGCAGCTTAACCCCAGGGAATGGCTACACCTTC
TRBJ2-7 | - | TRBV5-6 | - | CASSLVRGREDYEQYF | TGTGCCAGCAGCTTGGTTCGGGGGAGAGAGGACTACGAGCAGTACTTC
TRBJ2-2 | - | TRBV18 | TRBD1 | CATPKEGAGTGELFF | TGTGCCACCCCCAAAGAGGGGGCCGGCACCGGGGAGCTGTTTTTT
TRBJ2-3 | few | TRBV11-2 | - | CASSLSSREAQYF | TGTGCCAGCAGCTTATCTAGCAGGGAAGCGCAGTATTTT
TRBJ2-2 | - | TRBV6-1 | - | CASIVSRYGELFF | TGTGCCAGCATTGTGAGTCGGTACGGGGAGCTGTTTTTT
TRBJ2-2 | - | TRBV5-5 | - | CASSAPQGTGELFF | TGTGCCAGCAGCGCCCCACAGGGCACCGGGGAGCTGTTTTTT
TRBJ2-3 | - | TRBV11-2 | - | CASSRDPPVTDTQYF | TGTGCCAGCAGCCGGGACCCTCCAGTCACAGATACGCAGTATTTT
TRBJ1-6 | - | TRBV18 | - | CASSSQGSSYNSPLHF | TGTGCCAGCTCTTCACAGGGTAGCTCCTATAATTCACCCCTCCACTTT
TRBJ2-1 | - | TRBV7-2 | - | CASSPRLLVHEQFF | TGTGCCAGCAGCCCCCGATTGTTAGTACATGAGCAGTTCTTC
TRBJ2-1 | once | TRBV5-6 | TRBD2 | CASSLGLADPKLYNEQFF | TGTGCCAGCAGCTTGGGACTAGCGGACCCCAAGCTCTACAATGAGCAGTTCTTC
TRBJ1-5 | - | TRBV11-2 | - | CASSPPGKNQPQHF | TGTGCCAGCAGCCCTCCGGGGAAAAATCAGCCCCAGCATTTT
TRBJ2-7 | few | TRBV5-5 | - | CASSLEEGRIDEQYF | TGTGCCAGCAGCTTGGAGGAGGGGAGGATTGACGAGCAGTACTTC
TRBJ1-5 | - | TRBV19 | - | CASSANRYQPQHF | TGTGCCAGTAGTGCCAACAGATATCAGCCCCAGCATTTT